The rows below give T cell receptor beta chains drawn from one sample of a study of T-cell reconstitution after alpha-beta-depleted transplantation in children. MiXCR, applied by TCRdb to the PCR reads, yields one record per CDR3 protein. This table has about 47,000 distinct CDR3 sequences, around 53% appearing once. This specimen consisted of peripheral blood, obtained before TCRalphabeta/CD19-depleted stem cell transplant. Receptors were obtained from a boy younger than two with SCID, due to receive a stem cell transplant. Both conserved end residues are part of each CDR3. D genes are given only for firm matches. Part of the rows lack a size; the others show once, few, many or a class for expanded clones.

>TRBJ2-3|TRBV7-8|-|-
CASSLAGLTSTDTQYF
TGTGCCAGCAGCTTAGCAGGGTTGACTAGCACAGATACGCAGTATTTT
>TRBJ2-2|TRBV5-1|TRBD2|-
CASSYGAGLATRGELFF
TGCGCCAGCAGCTACGGCGCGGGACTAGCGACCCGCGGGGAGCTGTTTTTT
>TRBJ2-3|TRBV7-9|-|-
CASSLGPTITDTQYF
TGTGCCAGCAGCTTGGGGCCTACCATCACAGATACGCAGTATTTT
>TRBJ2-5|TRBV27|-|few
CASSLANREETQYF
TGTGCCAGCAGTTTAGCGAACCGGGAAGAGACCCAGTACTTC
>TRBJ1-1|TRBV10-3|TRBD1|-
CAIGNRGRGTEAFF
TGTGCCATCGGTAACAGGGGGCGAGGCACTGAAGCTTTCTTT
>TRBJ2-1|TRBV6-2/TRBV6-3|-|-
CASSYGLPSYNEQFF
TGTGCCAGCAGTTACGGGCTGCCCTCCTACAATGAGCAGTTCTTC
>TRBJ2-7|TRBV2|-|-
CASSAQGSSYEQYF
TGTGCCAGCAGCGCCCAGGGGAGCTCCTACGAGCAGTACTTC
>TRBJ2-7|TRBV20-1|TRBD1|few
CSASKGQGKEQYF
TGCAGTGCTAGTAAGGGACAGGGGAAAGAGCAGTACTTC
>TRBJ1-1|TRBV28|TRBD1|-
CASQLDRATEAFF
TGTGCCAGCCAACTGGACAGGGCCACTGAAGCTTTCTTT
>TRBJ2-1|TRBV6-4|TRBD2|-
CASSEAGGSGEQFF
TGTGCCAGCAGTGAAGCGGGGGGGAGTGGTGAGCAGTTCTTC
>TRBJ1-2|TRBV3-1|-|-
CASSQDIGIQAYGYTF
TGTGCCAGCAGCCAAGATATAGGGATTCAGGCCTATGGCTACACCTTC
>TRBJ2-7|TRBV9|-|-
CASSVGAALYEQYF
TGTGCCAGCAGCGTAGGGGCAGCCCTCTACGAGCAGTACTTC
>TRBJ2-3|TRBV24-1|TRBD2|few
CATSDWTSADTQYF
TGTGCCACCAGTGATTGGACTAGCGCAGATACGCAGTATTTT
>TRBJ2-3|TRBV20-1|TRBD2|many
CSAALAGGLDTQYF
TGCAGTGCTGCTCTAGCGGGGGGGCTTGATACGCAGTATTTT
>TRBJ2-7|TRBV27|TRBD1|-
CASSRTGSSYEQYF
TGTGCCAGCAGCAGGACAGGGAGCTCCTACGAGCAGTACTTC
>TRBJ2-1|TRBV15|TRBD1|-
CATRIDRGSEQFF
TGTGCCACGAGAATTGACAGGGGAAGTGAGCAGTTCTTC
>TRBJ1-1|TRBV7-3|-|many
CASSLSATGGVEAFF
TGTGCCAGCAGCTTAAGCGCGACAGGAGGTGTTGAAGCTTTCTTT
>TRBJ1-2|TRBV6-5|-|few
CASYQGTYGYTF
TGTGCCAGCTATCAGGGCACCTATGGCTACACCTTC
>TRBJ2-1|TRBV12-3/TRBV12-4|-|-
CASSMTSSDEQFF
TGTGCCAGCAGTATGACTAGTAGCGATGAGCAGTTCTTC
>TRBJ2-4|TRBV20-1|-|few
CSARRMGGQNIQYF
TGCAGTGCTAGACGGATGGGGGGCCAAAACATTCAGTACTTC
>TRBJ2-1|TRBV3-1|-|-
CASSREGEQFF
TGTGCCAGCAGCCGAGAAGGTGAGCAGTTCTTC
>TRBJ2-5|TRBV15|-|few
CATSPYNQGRETQYF
TGTGCCACCAGCCCCTACAACCAGGGACGAGAGACCCAGTACTTC
>TRBJ2-7|TRBV7-2|-|-
CASSLDAQSSYEQYF
TGTGCCAGCAGCTTAGACGCTCAGAGCTCCTACGAGCAGTACTTC
>TRBJ2-1|TRBV29-1|TRBD2|many
CSVEDSSGGSYNEQFF
TGCAGCGTTGAAGATTCTAGCGGGGGCTCCTACAATGAGCAGTTCTTC
>TRBJ2-7|TRBV24-1|-|many
CATSDWLLYEQYF
TGTGCCACCAGTGATTGGCTACTCTACGAGCAGTACTTC
>TRBJ1-4|TRBV5-6|-|few
CASSFVGQGHEKLFF
TGTGCCAGCAGCTTCGTCGGGCAGGGGCATGAAAAACTGTTTTTT
>TRBJ1-1|TRBV5-4|-|many
CASSLGRNTEAFF
TGTGCCAGCAGCTTGGGAAGGAACACTGAAGCTTTCTTT
>TRBJ2-7|TRBV28|-|-
CASSLTKVVDEQYF
TGTGCCAGCAGTTTAACAAAAGTGGTTGACGAGCAGTACTTC
>TRBJ1-2|TRBV20-1|TRBD1|-
CSAPTGGNYGYTF
TGCAGTGCTCCGACAGGGGGAAACTATGGCTACACCTTC
>TRBJ2-2|TRBV3-1|TRBD1|many
CASSQDWTGNSGELFF
TGTGCCAGCAGCCAGGATTGGACAGGGAATTCCGGGGAGCTGTTTTTT
>TRBJ1-2|TRBV4-2|-|-
CASSHQWESGGYTF
TGTGCCAGCAGCCATCAGTGGGAGAGTGGTGGCTACACCTTC
>TRBJ1-2|TRBV7-2|-|-
CASSLGGDNYGYTF
TGTGCCAGCAGCTTAGGTGGGGATAACTATGGCTACACCTTC
>TRBJ1-3|TRBV15|-|-
CATSKTLGRVSGNTIYF
TGTGCCACCAGCAAAACCTTGGGGAGAGTGTCTGGAAACACCATATATTTT
>TRBJ1-1|TRBV4-3|-|-
CASSQEWTMNTEAFF
TGCGCCAGCAGCCAAGAATGGACCATGAACACTGAAGCTTTCTTT
>TRBJ1-3|TRBV4-2|-|-
CASSQGWPSAGNTIYF
TGTGCCAGCAGCCAAGGGTGGCCCTCTGCGGGAAACACCATATATTTT
>TRBJ2-1|TRBV20-1|TRBD1|few
CSVPPAQGQHSYNEQFF
TGCAGTGTCCCTCCGGCCCAGGGACAGCACTCCTACAATGAGCAGTTCTTC
>TRBJ1-1|TRBV5-1|-|-
CASSLGHPNTEAFF
TGCGCCAGCAGCTTGGGCCACCCCAACACTGAAGCTTTCTTT
>TRBJ2-2|TRBV6-1|-|-
CASSEGARGPGELFF
TGTGCCAGCAGTGAAGGGGCGCGGGGCCCCGGGGAGCTGTTTTTT